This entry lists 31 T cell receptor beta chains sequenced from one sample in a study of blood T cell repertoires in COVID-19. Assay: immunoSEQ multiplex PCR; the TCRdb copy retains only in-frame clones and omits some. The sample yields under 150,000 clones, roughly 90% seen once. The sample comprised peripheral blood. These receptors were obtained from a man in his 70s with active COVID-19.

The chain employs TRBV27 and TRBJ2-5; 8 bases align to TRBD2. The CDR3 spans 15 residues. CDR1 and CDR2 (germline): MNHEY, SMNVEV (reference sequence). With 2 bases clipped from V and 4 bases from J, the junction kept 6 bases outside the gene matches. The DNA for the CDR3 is TGTGCCAGCAGTTTAGGGGGACTAGGGGGAGAGACCCAGTACTTC. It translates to CASSLGGLGGETQYF.

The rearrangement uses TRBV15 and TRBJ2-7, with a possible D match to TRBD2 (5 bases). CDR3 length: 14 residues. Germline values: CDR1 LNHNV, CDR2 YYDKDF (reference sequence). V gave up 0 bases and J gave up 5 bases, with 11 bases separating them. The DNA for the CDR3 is TGTGCCACCAGCAGAGATGGCAGGAGGAACGAGCAGTACTTC. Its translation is CATSRDGRRNEQYF.

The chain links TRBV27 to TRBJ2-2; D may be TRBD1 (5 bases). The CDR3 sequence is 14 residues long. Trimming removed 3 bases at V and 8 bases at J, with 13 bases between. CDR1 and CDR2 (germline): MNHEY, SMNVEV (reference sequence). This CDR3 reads CASSLAPGQGELFF. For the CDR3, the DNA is TGTGCCAGCAGTTTGGCCCCAGGGCAAGGGGAGCTGTTTTTT.

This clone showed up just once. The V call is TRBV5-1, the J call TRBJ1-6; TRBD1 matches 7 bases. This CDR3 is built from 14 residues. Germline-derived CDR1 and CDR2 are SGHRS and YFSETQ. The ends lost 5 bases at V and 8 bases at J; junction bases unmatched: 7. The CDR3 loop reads CASRPGQRDSPLHF. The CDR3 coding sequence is TGCGCCAGCAGACCGGGACAGCGAGATTCACCCCTCCACTTT.

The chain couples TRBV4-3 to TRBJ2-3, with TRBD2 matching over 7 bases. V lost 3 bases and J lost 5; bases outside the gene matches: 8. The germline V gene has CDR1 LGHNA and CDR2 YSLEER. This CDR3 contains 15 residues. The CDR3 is CASSQGLAGVDTQYF. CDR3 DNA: TGCGCCAGCAGCCAGGGTCTGGCGGGAGTAGATACGCAGTATTTT.

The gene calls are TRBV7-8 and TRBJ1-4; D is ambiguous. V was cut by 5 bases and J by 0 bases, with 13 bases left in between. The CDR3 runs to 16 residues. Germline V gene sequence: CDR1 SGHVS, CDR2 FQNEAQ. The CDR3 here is CASSVGRVTTNEKLFF. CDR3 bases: TGTGCCAGCAGCGTAGGGCGGGTTACAACTAATGAAAAACTGTTTTTT.

The CDR3 here is CASSPLEWRGGEQFF. The CDR3 DNA reads TGTGCCAGCAGCCCACTCGAGTGGCGGGGGGGTGAGCAGTTCTTC. J is TRBJ2-1 and V is TRBV3-1 (or the pseudogene TRBV3-2); TRBD2 agrees at 9 bases. V shed 4 bases and J 9 bases; nucleotides not matched to a gene: 10. The CDR3 is made up of 15 amino acids. From germline, CDR1 is LGHDT and CDR2 YNNKEL (reference sequence).

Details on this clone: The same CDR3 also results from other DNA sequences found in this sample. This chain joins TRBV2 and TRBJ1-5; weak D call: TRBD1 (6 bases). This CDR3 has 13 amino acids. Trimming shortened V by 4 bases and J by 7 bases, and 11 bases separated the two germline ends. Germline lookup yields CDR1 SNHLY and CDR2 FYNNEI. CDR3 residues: CASSVDSPQPQHF. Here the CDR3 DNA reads TGTGCCAGCAGTGTGGACAGTCCCCAGCCCCAGCATTTT.

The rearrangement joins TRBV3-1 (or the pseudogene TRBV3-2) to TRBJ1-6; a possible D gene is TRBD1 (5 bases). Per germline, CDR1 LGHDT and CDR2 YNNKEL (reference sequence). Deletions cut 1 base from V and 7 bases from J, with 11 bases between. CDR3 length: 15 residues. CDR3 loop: CASSQGGSRNSPLHF. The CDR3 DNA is TGTGCCAGCAGCCAAGGGGGCTCGCGGAATTCACCCCTCCACTTT.

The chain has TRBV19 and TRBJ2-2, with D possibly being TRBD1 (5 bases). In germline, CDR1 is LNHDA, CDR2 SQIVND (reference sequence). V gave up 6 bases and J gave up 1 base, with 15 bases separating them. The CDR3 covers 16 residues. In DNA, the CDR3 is TGTGCCAGTAGCACCCTCCCAGGGCTGAACACCGGGGAGCTGTTTTTT. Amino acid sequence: CASSTLPGLNTGELFF. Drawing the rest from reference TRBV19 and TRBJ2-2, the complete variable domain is DGGITQSPKYLFRKEGQNVTLSCEQNLNHDAMYWYRQDPGQGLRLIYYSQIVNDFQKGDIAEGYSVSREKKESFPLTVTSAQKNPTAFYLCASSTLPGLNTGELFFGEGSRLTVL.

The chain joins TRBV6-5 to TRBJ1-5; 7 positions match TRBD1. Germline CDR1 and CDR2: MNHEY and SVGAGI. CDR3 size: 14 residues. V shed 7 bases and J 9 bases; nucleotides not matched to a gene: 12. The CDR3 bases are TGTGCCAGCAACCTGACAGGGCGAAGGGGGCCCCAGCATTTT. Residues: CASNLTGRRGPQHF.

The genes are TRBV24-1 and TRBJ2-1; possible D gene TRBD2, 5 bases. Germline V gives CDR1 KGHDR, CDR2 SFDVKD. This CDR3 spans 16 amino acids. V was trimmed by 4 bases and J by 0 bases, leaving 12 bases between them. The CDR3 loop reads CATSDSSGGSYNEQFF. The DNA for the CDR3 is TGTGCCACCAGTGACTCAAGCGGAGGCTCCTACAATGAGCAGTTCTTC.

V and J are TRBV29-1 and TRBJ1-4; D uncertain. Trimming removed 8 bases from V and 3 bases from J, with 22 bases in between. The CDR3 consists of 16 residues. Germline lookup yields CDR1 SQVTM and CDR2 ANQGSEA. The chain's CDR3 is CSPESHPFGSNEKLFF. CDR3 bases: TGCAGCCCAGAAAGCCACCCTTTCGGGTCTAATGAAAAACTGTTTTTT.

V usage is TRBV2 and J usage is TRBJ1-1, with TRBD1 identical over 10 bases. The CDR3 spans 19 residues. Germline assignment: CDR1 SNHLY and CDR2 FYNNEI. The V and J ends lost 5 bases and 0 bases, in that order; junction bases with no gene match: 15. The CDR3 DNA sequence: TGTGCCAGCAGTCATTCCCTTACGTCGGGACAGGGGCTGAACACTGAAGCTTTCTTT. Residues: CASSHSLTSGQGLNTEAFF.

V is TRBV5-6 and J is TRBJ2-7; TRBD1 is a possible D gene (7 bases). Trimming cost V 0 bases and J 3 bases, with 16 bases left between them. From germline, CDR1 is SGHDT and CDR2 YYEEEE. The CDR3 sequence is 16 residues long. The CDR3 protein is CASSLARGAYLYEQYF. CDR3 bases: TGTGCCAGCAGCTTGGCCAGGGGGGCGTACCTCTACGAGCAGTACTTC.

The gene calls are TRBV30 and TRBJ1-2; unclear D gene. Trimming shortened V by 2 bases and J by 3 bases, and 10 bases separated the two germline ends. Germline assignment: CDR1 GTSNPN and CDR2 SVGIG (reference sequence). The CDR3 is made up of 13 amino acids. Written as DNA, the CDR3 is TGTGCCTGGAGTCCCAACTTGGACTATGGCTACACCTTC. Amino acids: CAWSPNLDYGYTF.

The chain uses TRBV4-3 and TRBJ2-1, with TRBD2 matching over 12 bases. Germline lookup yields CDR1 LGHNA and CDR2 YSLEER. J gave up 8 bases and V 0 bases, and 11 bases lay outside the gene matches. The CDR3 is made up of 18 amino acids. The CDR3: CASSQDLAGGPQGDEQFF. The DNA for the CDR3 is TGCGCCAGCAGCCAAGATCTAGCGGGAGGGCCCCAGGGGGATGAGCAGTTCTTC.

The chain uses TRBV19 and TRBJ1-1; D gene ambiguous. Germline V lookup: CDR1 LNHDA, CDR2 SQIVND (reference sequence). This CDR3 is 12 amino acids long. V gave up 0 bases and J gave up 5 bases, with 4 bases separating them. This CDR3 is CASSIDLTEAFF. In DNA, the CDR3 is TGTGCCAGTAGTATAGACCTGACTGAAGCTTTCTTT. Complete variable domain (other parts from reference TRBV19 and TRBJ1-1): DGGITQSPKYLFRKEGQNVTLSCEQNLNHDAMYWYRQDPGQGLRLIYYSQIVNDFQKGDIAEGYSVSREKKESFPLTVTSAQKNPTAFYLCASSIDLTEAFFGQGTRLTVV.

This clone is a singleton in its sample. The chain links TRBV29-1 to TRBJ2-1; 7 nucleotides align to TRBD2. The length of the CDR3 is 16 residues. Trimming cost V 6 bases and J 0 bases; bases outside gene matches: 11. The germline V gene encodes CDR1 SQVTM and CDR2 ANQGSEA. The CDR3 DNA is TGCAGCGTGGTACACGGGAGGCCAAGCTCCTACAATGAGCAGTTCTTC. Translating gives CSVVHGRPSSYNEQFF.

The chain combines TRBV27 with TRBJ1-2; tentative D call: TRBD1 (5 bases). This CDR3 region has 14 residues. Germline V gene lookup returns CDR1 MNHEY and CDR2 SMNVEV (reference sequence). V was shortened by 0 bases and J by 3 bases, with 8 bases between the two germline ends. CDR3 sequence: CASSLSRQYYGYTF. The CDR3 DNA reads TGTGCCAGCAGTTTATCGAGACAGTACTATGGCTACACCTTC.

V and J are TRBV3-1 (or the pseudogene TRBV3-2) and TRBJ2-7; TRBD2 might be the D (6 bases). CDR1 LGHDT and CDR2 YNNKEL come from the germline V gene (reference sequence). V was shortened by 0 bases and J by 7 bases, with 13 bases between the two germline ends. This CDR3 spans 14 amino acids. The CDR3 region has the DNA TGTGCCAGCAGCCAAGATCGGGGGTCGGGGGAGCAGTACTTC. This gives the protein CASSQDRGSGEQYF.

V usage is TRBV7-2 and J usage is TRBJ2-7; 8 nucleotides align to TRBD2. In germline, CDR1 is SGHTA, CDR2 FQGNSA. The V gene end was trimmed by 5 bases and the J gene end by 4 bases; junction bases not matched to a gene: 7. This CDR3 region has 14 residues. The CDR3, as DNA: TGTGCCAGCAGCCCGAGTAGCGGGACGTACGAGCAGTACTTC. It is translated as CASSPSSGTYEQYF.

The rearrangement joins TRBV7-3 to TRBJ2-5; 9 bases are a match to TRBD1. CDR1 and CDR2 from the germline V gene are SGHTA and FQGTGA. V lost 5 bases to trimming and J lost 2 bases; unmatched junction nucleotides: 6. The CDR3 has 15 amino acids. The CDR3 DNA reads TGTGCCAGCAGCCAGGGGGACAGGGTTCAAGAGACCCAGTACTTC. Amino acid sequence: CASSQGDRVQETQYF.

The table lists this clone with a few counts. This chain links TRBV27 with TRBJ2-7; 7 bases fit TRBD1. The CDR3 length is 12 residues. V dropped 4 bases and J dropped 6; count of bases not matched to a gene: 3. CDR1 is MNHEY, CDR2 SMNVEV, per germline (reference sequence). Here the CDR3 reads CASSSTGVEQYF. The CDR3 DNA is TGTGCCAGCAGTTCTACAGGGGTCGAGCAGTACTTC.

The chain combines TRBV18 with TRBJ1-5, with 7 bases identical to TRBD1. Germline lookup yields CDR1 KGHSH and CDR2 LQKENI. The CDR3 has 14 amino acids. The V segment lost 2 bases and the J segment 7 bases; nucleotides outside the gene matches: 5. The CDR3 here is CASSPAGGSQPQHF. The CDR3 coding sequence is TGTGCCAGCTCACCAGCAGGGGGGAGCCAGCCCCAGCATTTT.

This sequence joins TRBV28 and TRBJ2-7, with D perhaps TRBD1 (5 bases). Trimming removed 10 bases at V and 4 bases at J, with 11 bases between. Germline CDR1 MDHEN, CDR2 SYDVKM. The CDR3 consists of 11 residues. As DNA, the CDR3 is TGTGCCACAGGGTCTCCATACGAGCAGTACTTC. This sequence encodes CATGSPYEQYF.

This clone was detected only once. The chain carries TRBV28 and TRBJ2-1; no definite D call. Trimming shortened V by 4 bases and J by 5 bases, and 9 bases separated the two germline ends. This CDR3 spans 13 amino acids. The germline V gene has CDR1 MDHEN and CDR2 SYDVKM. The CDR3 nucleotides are TGTGCCAGCAGTTCGAAGCTAAACAATGAGCAGTTCTTC. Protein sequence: CASSSKLNNEQFF.

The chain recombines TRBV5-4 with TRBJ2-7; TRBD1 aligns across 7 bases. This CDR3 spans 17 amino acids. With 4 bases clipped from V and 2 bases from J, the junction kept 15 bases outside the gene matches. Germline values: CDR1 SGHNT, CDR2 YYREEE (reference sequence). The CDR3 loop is CASSGTIKGASPYEQYF. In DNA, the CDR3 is TGTGCCAGCAGCGGAACGATAAAGGGGGCCAGCCCCTACGAGCAGTACTTC.

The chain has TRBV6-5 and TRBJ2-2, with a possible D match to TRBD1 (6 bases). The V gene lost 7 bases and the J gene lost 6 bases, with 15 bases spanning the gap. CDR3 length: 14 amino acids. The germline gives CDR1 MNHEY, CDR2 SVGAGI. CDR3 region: CASTTRQGSGELFF. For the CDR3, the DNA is TGTGCCAGCACCACCCGGCAGGGGTCCGGGGAGCTGTTTTTT.

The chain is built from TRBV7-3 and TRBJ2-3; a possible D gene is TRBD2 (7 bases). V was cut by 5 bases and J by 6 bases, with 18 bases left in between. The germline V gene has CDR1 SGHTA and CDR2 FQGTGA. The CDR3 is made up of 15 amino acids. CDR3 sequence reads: CASSPLGGGGDTQYF. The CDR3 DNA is TGTGCCAGCAGCCCCTTAGGGGGGGGCGGGGATACGCAGTATTTT.

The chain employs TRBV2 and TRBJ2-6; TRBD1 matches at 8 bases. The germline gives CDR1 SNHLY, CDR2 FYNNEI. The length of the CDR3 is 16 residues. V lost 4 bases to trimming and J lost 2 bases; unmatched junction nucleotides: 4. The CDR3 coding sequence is TGTGCCAGCAGTGCGGACAGGGTAGCTGGGGCCAACGTCCTGACTTTC. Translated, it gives CASSADRVAGANVLTF.